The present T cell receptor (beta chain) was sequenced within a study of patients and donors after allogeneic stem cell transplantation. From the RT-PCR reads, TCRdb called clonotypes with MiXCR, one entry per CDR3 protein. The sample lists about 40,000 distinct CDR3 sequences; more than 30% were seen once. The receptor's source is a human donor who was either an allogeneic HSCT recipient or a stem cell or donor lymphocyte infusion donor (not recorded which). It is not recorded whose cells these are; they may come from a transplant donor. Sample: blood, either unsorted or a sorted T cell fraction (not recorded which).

CDR3 sequence (DNA): TGCAGTGCTAGTATTGGGGCCCGCAATGAGCAGTTCTTC. Translating it yields CSASIGARNEQFF. The chain combines TRBV20-1 with TRBJ2-1, with D perhaps TRBD1 (5 bases). Trimming took off 3 bases at V and 6 bases at J, with 12 bases between the two ends. Germline CDR1 DFQATT, CDR2 SNEGSKA (reference sequence). CDR3 length: 13 amino acids.